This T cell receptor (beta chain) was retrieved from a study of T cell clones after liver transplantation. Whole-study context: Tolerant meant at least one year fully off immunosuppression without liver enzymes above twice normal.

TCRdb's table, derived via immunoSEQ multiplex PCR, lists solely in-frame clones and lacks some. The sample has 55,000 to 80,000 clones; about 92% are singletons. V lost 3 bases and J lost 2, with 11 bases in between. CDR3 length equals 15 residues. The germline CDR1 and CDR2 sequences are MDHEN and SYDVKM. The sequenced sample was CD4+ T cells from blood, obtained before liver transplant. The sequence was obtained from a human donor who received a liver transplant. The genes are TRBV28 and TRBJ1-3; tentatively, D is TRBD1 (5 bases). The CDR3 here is CASSFAGRPGNTIYF. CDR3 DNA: TGTGCCAGCAGTTTTGCGGGGCGCCCTGGAAACACCATATATTTT.